The clone carrying this T cell receptor beta chain was found once. This record belongs to a study of OX40 agonist ivuxolimab in advanced cancers. Study information: Every 2 weeks, patients received ivuxolimab intravenously, dosed at 0.01 to 10 mg/kg.

Trimming shortened V by 5 bases and J by 9 bases, and 11 bases separated the two germline ends. Germline-derived CDR1 and CDR2 are SGHTA and FQGTGA. The CDR3 is 12 residues long. The assay was immunoSEQ multiplex PCR, and TCRdb's table has in-frame clones only and misses some. The sample includes about 38,000 clones, approximately 92% of them seen just once. Patients were ruled out by autoimmune disease history or systemic immunosuppression. This TCR was recovered from an adult with an advanced solid tumor such as melanoma, head and neck, liver or kidney cancer. This chain uses TRBV7-3 with TRBJ2-1; TRBD1 might be the D (5 bases). The sequencing here drew on CD4+ or CD8+ T cells sorted from blood, taken in a trial of the OX40 agonist ivuxolimab. This CDR3 is CASSPTGAEQFF. The CDR3 DNA is TGTGCCAGCAGCCCCACAGGTGCTGAGCAGTTCTTC.